This TCR beta chain appears in the sequencing data of a study of T cell changes during pregnancy in multiple sclerosis. TCRdb keeps only in-frame clones here, not all; method: immunoSEQ multiplex PCR. The data hold about 73,000 clones, with around 90% observed a single time. Trimming took 1 base from V and 2 from J, leaving 12 bases between them. CDR1 and CDR2 from the germline V gene are MGHRA and YSYEKL. This CDR3 has 15 amino acids. The source material was peripheral blood, sampled after pregnancy. The receptor was derived from a female donor in good health, enrolled as a control in a pregnancy study. V usage is TRBV4-1 and J usage is TRBJ2-7; possibly TRBD2 for D (6 bases). The CDR3 is CASSQVLTGAYEQYF. The CDR3 bases are TGCGCCAGCAGCCAAGTGCTGACGGGGGCCTACGAGCAGTACTTC.